This entry lists 32 T cell receptor beta chains sequenced from one sample in a study of T cells after posttransplantation cyclophosphamide. TCRdb keeps only in-frame clones here, not all; method: immunoSEQ multiplex PCR. The sample lists about 52,000 clones; 70% to 90% were seen once. The sample comprised PBMCs. Source of these receptors: a young man with a blood cancer, CMV-positive, and with a related stem cell donor.

The chain recombines TRBV5-5 with TRBJ1-1; D unclear. CDR1 is SGHKS and CDR2 is YYEKEE in the germline V gene (reference sequence). The CDR3 length is 15 residues. V lost 2 bases, J lost 0 bases, and 11 bases lay in between. This CDR3 is CASSLGGGLNTEAFF. The DNA for the CDR3 is TGTGCCAGCAGCTTAGGCGGCGGTCTGAACACTGAAGCTTTCTTT.

The CDR3 DNA follows: TGTGCCAGCAGCGCGCCCGTGGGACAGGGGGCGGGAGGGGAGCTGTTTTTT. Translation gives CASSAPVGQGAGGELFF. The chain carries TRBV11-1 and TRBJ2-2, with 12 bases fitting TRBD1. The ends lost 5 bases at V and 8 bases at J; junction bases unmatched: 12. Germline lookup yields CDR1 SGHAT and CDR2 FQDESV (reference sequence). CDR3 length equals 17 residues.

The gene calls are TRBV4-1 and TRBJ2-1; the D gene is possibly TRBD1 (5 bases). Germline V CDR1 and CDR2: MGHRA, YSYEKL. V gave up 4 bases and J gave up 6 bases, with 13 bases separating them. This CDR3 spans 14 amino acids. CDR3 sequence: CASSRQSRSNEQFF. DNA of the CDR3: TGCGCCAGCAGCCGACAGTCACGGTCCAATGAGCAGTTCTTC.

The CDR3 is CASSEWGRMIADTQYF. CDR3 DNA sequence: TGTGCCAGCAGTGAGTGGGGGCGGATGATTGCAGATACGCAGTATTTT. The gene calls are TRBV9 and TRBJ2-3; possibly TRBD1 for D (6 bases). The ends were cut back, 5 bases at V and 4 bases at J, with 20 bases in the middle. The germline V gene has CDR1 SGDLS and CDR2 YYNGEE. The CDR3 totals 16 residues. Supplemented by reference TRBV9 and TRBJ2-3, the full variable domain reads DSGVTQTPKHLITATGQRVTLRCSPRSGDLSVYWYQQSLDQGLQFLIQYYNGEERAKGNILERFSAQQFPDLHSELNLSSLELGDSALYFCASSEWGRMIADTQYFGPGTRLTVL.

The chain carries TRBV29-1 and TRBJ2-7; 9 nucleotides align to TRBD2. CDR3 size: 15 residues. V dropped 4 bases and J dropped 7; count of bases not matched to a gene: 14. Germline CDR1 reads SQVTM; CDR2 reads ANQGSEA. CDR3 sequence: CSVAPVAGGRGEQYF. In DNA, the CDR3 is TGCAGCGTTGCCCCAGTCGCGGGAGGGCGGGGGGAGCAGTACTTC.

The J gene is TRBJ2-5, the V gene TRBV18, with TRBD2 matching 16 bases. V lost 0 bases to trimming and J lost 3 bases; unmatched junction nucleotides: 4. CDR3 length: 18 amino acids. Per germline, CDR1 KGHSH and CDR2 LQKENI. The CDR3 here is CASSPPGLAGGPKETQYF. The CDR3 DNA reads as TGTGCCAGCTCACCACCGGGACTAGCGGGAGGGCCTAAAGAGACCCAGTACTTC.

This chain joins TRBV4-2 and TRBJ2-7; 8 bases fit TRBD2. The CDR3 consists of 16 residues. Trimming took 1 base from V and 7 from J; bases not matched to a gene: 12. In germline, CDR1 is LGHNA, CDR2 YNFKEQ. As DNA, the CDR3 is TGTGCCAGCAGCCAAGTGGGGGGGACTAGGGATTGGGAGCAGTACTTC. It codes for CASSQVGGTRDWEQYF.

The chain couples TRBV30 to TRBJ1-2, with D tentatively TRBD1 (6 bases). Germline CDR1 is GTSNPN and CDR2 is SVGIG (reference sequence). V dropped 4 bases and J dropped 6 bases, with 15 bases sitting between them. The CDR3 consists of 13 residues. The CDR3 DNA sequence: TGTGCCTGGAAAAAACAGGGATATGATGGCTACACCTTC. Its translation is CAWKKQGYDGYTF.

This rearrangement joins TRBV4-1 to TRBJ2-3; tentative D call: TRBD2 (6 bases). The ends were cut back, 1 base at V and 5 bases at J, with 19 bases in the middle. This CDR3 region has 17 residues. Germline assignment: CDR1 MGHRA and CDR2 YSYEKL. CDR3 region: CASSQVGGLAGGDTQYF. DNA for the CDR3: TGCGCCAGCAGCCAAGTAGGAGGGCTAGCCGGGGGAGATACGCAGTATTTT.

The chain has TRBV6-5 and TRBJ2-1; TRBD2 aligns across 10 bases. The V and J ends lost 6 bases and 4 bases, in that order; junction bases with no gene match: 6. The CDR3 extends over 15 amino acids. Germline V lookup: CDR1 MNHEY, CDR2 SVGAGI. The CDR3 sequence: CASRRTSGIYNEQFF. CDR3 DNA: TGTGCCAGCAGGCGTACTAGCGGGATTTACAATGAGCAGTTCTTC.

This clone has a handful of counts. The junction shows a germline mismatch at one end, possibly a read error. V usage is TRBV7-7 and J usage is TRBJ1-4; D remains unclear. This CDR3 is 15 amino acids long. The germline CDR1 and CDR2 sequences are SSHAT and FNYEAQ (reference sequence). The CDR3 loop is CASSLNSGRNEKLFF. In DNA form, the CDR3 reads TGTGCTAGCAGCTTAAATTCAGGTCGTAATGAAAAACTGTTTTTT. The full variable domain, with the rest looked up from reference TRBV7-7 and TRBJ1-4, is GAGVSQSPRYKVTKRGQDVTLRCDPISSHATLYWYQQALGQGPEFLTYFNYEAQPDKSGLPSDRFSAERPEGSISTLTIQRTEQRDSAMYRCASSLNSGRNEKLFFGSGTQLSVL.

The J gene is TRBJ2-2, the V gene TRBV5-1; D possibly corresponds to TRBD2 (6 bases). V lost 1 base and J 4 bases, leaving 14 bases between the germline ends. CDR1 and CDR2 from the germline V gene are SGHRS and YFSETQ. The CDR3 has 16 residues. The CDR3 loop is CASSLRDFKSTGELFF. CDR3 in DNA: TGCGCCAGCAGCTTGAGGGACTTTAAAAGCACCGGGGAGCTGTTTTTT.

V is TRBV5-1 and J is TRBJ1-4, with 7 bases identical to TRBD1. There are 14 residues in the CDR3. With V trimmed by 4 bases and J by 4 bases, 4 bases remained unmatched. Germline loops: CDR1 SGHRS, CDR2 YFSETQ. CDR3 residues: CASSAQGINEKLFF. DNA for the CDR3: TGCGCCAGCAGCGCACAGGGGATTAATGAAAAACTGTTTTTT. Combining the CDR3 with reference TRBV5-1 and TRBJ1-4 gives the whole variable domain KAGVTQTPRYLIKTRGQQVTLSCSPISGHRSVSWYQQTPGQGLQFLFEYFSETQRNKGNFPGRFSGRQFSNSRSEMNVSTLELGDSALYLCASSAQGINEKLFFGSGTQLSVL.

The chain links TRBV7-6 to TRBJ2-1; TRBD2 matches at 7 bases. This CDR3 has 14 amino acids. From germline, CDR1 is SGHVS and CDR2 FNYEAQ. The ends lost 5 bases at V and 5 bases at J; junction bases unmatched: 6. CDR3 region: CASSLLASNNEQFF. CDR3 bases: TGTGCCAGCAGCCTACTAGCGAGCAACAATGAGCAGTTCTTC.

With regard to this clone: A read error may produce the germline difference seen at one junction end. The rearrangement uses TRBV4-2 and TRBJ1-2; D gene ambiguous. This CDR3 comprises 16 residues. CDR1 and CDR2 (germline): LGHNA, YNFKEQ. The CDR3: CASSQVVREANYGYPF. Here the CDR3 DNA reads TGTGCCAGCAGCCAAGTCGTTAGAGAAGCTAACTATGGCTACCCCTTC.

CDR3 residues: CASSINTDSYNEQFF. In nucleotides, the CDR3 is TGTGCCAGTAGTATCAACACCGACTCCTACAATGAGCAGTTCTTC. V is TRBV19 and J is TRBJ2-1, with D unresolved. This CDR3 is 15 amino acids long. Trimming pared 3 bases from V and 0 bases from J, leaving 9 bases between. CDR1 LNHDA and CDR2 SQIVND come from the germline V gene (reference sequence).

This clone was detected only a few times. The gene calls are TRBV28 and TRBJ1-1; weak D call: TRBD1 (6 bases). Germline assignment: CDR1 MDHEN and CDR2 SYDVKM. The CDR3 is 13 amino acids. Trimming pared 7 bases from V and 0 bases from J, leaving 9 bases between. Here the CDR3 reads CASIDRMNTEAFF. The CDR3 nucleotides are TGTGCCAGCATTGACAGGATGAACACTGAAGCTTTCTTT.

The chain joins TRBV4-3 to TRBJ2-7; 9 nucleotides match TRBD2. Germline CDR1 reads LGHNA; CDR2 reads YSLEER. After removal of 6 bases from V and 7 bases from J, the junction contained 13 bases not matched to a gene. The CDR3 contains 15 residues. The CDR3 reads CASSPTVPGLAEQYF. CDR3 bases: TGCGCCAGCAGTCCTACTGTACCGGGACTAGCTGAGCAGTACTTC.

The chain carries TRBV18 and TRBJ1-1; a possible D gene is TRBD1 (6 bases). The ends were cut back, 0 bases at V and 4 bases at J, with 15 bases in the middle. CDR1 is KGHSH and CDR2 is LQKENI in the germline V gene. This CDR3 comprises 16 residues. In DNA, the CDR3 is TGTGCCAGCTCACCACCGGGGGCGGCCCTCAGCACTGAAGCTTTCTTT. Protein product: CASSPPGAALSTEAFF.

The CDR3, as DNA: TGTGCCAGCACCCGTGTGTCCTACAATGAGCAGTTCTTC. Protein sequence: CASTRVSYNEQFF. This chain uses TRBV5-6 with TRBJ2-1; no clear D gene. CDR3 length: 13 residues. Trimming removed 6 bases from V and 1 base from J, with 8 bases in between. Germline values: CDR1 SGHDT, CDR2 YYEEEE.

The CDR3 here is CASSATGGTEAFF. For the CDR3, the DNA is TGTGCCAGCAGCGCTACAGGGGGCACTGAAGCTTTCTTT. The chain has TRBV7-3 and TRBJ1-1, with TRBD1 matching over 8 bases. J gave up 4 bases and V 5 bases, and 3 bases lay outside the gene matches. Germline V CDR1 and CDR2: SGHTA, FQGTGA. The CDR3 loop spans 13 amino acids.

The rearrangement links TRBV2 to TRBJ2-6; 7 bases align to TRBD1. The CDR3 extends over 16 amino acids. The germline V gene has CDR1 SNHLY and CDR2 FYNNEI. With V trimmed by 7 bases and J by 3 bases, 9 bases remained unmatched. The CDR3 loop reads CASILLGGGGANVLTF. For the CDR3, the DNA is TGTGCCAGCATTTTACTAGGGGGCGGTGGGGCCAACGTCCTGACTTTC.

This rearrangement joins TRBV5-1 to TRBJ2-2; 8 bases map to TRBD2. Germline V gives CDR1 SGHRS, CDR2 YFSETQ. The CDR3 contains 21 residues. Trimming cost V 4 bases and J 0 bases; bases outside gene matches: 20. As DNA, the CDR3 is TGCGCCAGCAGCGCTCCATTTGGGACTAGAGCCGACCCAGCGAACACCGGGGAGCTGTTTTTT. Amino acid sequence: CASSAPFGTRADPANTGELFF.

This chain connects TRBV7-2 to TRBJ2-7; a possible D gene is TRBD1 (6 bases). From germline, CDR1 is SGHTA and CDR2 FQGNSA. Trimming took off 0 bases at V and 0 bases at J, with 12 bases between the two ends. There are 16 residues in the CDR3. CDR3: CASSLAGQGSSYEQYF. DNA for the CDR3: TGTGCCAGCAGCTTAGCGGGGCAGGGGTCCTCCTACGAGCAGTACTTC.

This chain links TRBV5-1 with TRBJ2-7; D remains unclear. Per germline, CDR1 SGHRS and CDR2 YFSETQ. The V end was cut by 0 bases, the J end by 3 bases, with 10 bases between. This CDR3 has 14 residues. CDR3 in DNA: TGCGCCAGCAGCTTGGGTGTGGTGAGCTACGAGCAGTACTTC. It yields the protein CASSLGVVSYEQYF.

The chain uses TRBV12-5 and TRBJ2-7, with TRBD2 matching 8 bases. The CDR3 loop spans 16 amino acids. CDR1 and CDR2 from the germline V gene are LGHNT and FRNRAP. With 2 bases clipped from V and 5 bases from J, the junction kept 11 bases outside the gene matches. CDR3 region: CASGLSVRGGPHEQYF. The DNA for the CDR3 is TGTGCTAGTGGTTTGTCGGTCCGGGGGGGACCGCACGAGCAGTACTTC.

The chain uses TRBV18 and TRBJ2-7, with 11 bases aligning to TRBD2. V gave up 3 bases and J gave up 2 bases; unmatched junction bases: 3. This CDR3 is built from 15 residues. CDR1 KGHSH and CDR2 LQKENI come from the germline V gene. The CDR3 sequence is CASSPTSGNTYEQYF. As DNA, the CDR3 is TGTGCCAGCTCACCGACTAGCGGGAATACCTACGAGCAGTACTTC.

CDR3 residues: CASSLGGGGNEAFF. The CDR3 nucleotides are TGTGCCAGCAGCTTAGGGGGGGGAGGTAATGAAGCTTTCTTT. The chain links TRBV7-9 to TRBJ1-1, with TRBD1 as a possible D gene (5 bases). Germline values: CDR1 SEHNR, CDR2 FQNEAQ (reference sequence). The CDR3 extends over 14 amino acids. V was shortened by 1 base and J by 7 bases, with 13 bases between the two germline ends.

The rearrangement links TRBV14 to TRBJ2-1; D remains ambiguous. Between the trimmed V and J ends, which lost 1 base and 2 bases, there was a span of 12 bases. The CDR3 covers 16 residues. The germline V gene has CDR1 SGHDN and CDR2 FVKESK. The CDR3 loop reads CASSQVRISTYNEQFF. The CDR3 nucleotides read TGTGCCAGCAGCCAAGTGAGGATCTCTACCTACAATGAGCAGTTCTTC.

The chain has TRBV10-3 and TRBJ2-7, with 9 bases that match TRBD2. This CDR3 region has 14 residues. The V gene end was trimmed by 4 bases and the J gene end by 4 bases; junction bases not matched to a gene: 5. The germline V gene has CDR1 ENHRY and CDR2 SYGVKD. CDR3 residues: CAISVRSGSYEQYF. CDR3 sequence (DNA): TGTGCCATCAGTGTACGTAGCGGGAGTTACGAGCAGTACTTC.

The rearrangement links TRBV27 to TRBJ1-2; D may be TRBD1 (5 bases). The CDR3 has 15 residues. Trimming stripped 6 bases from V and 4 bases from J, with 18 bases between. Germline V gives CDR1 MNHEY, CDR2 SMNVEV (reference sequence). The CDR3 loop reads CASSLAGERGYGYTF. CDR3 sequence (DNA): TGTGCCAGCAGCCTCGCGGGGGAGAGAGGCTATGGCTACACCTTC.

This clone has only a few counts. The chain links TRBV28 to TRBJ1-1, with D perhaps TRBD1 (6 bases). The CDR3 is 12 amino acids. Trimming took off 2 bases at V and 11 bases at J, with 12 bases between the two ends. Germline V gene sequence: CDR1 MDHEN, CDR2 SYDVKM. The CDR3, as DNA: TGTGCCAGCAGTTTAGCGGGGGGGCCGGCTTTCTTT. It translates to CASSLAGGPAFF. Full variable domain (outside the CDR3, taken from reference TRBV28 and TRBJ1-1): DVKVTQSSRYLVKRTGEKVFLECVQDMDHENMFWYRQDPGLGLRLIYFSYDVKMKEKGDIPEGYSVSREKKERFSLILESASTNQTSMYLCASSLAGGPAFFGQGTRLTVV.